The clone carrying this TCR beta chain was found a few times. Researchers prepared the TCRbeta library using unique molecular identifiers, the study reports. TCRdb processed the PCR reads anew with MiXCR; each CDR3 protein has one entry. The sample consists of hundreds of thousands of distinct CDR3 sequences, roughly a tenth of them appearing once. The record originates from a study of T-cell reconstitution after alpha-beta-depleted transplantation in children. From germline, CDR1 is MGHDK and CDR2 SYGVNS. The CDR3 runs 14 residues. The V and J ends lost 4 bases and 10 bases respectively, with 14 bases between them.

The J gene is TRBJ1-6, the V gene TRBV25-1; tentative D call: TRBD1 (6 bases). Material: PBMCs from the stem cell graft donor, obtained from the stem cell graft. This clonotype originated in a human donor who donated a stem cell graft to a child with acute myeloid leukemia. DNA for the CDR3: TGTGCCAGCAGTGGGACAGAGAACATGTCACCCCTCCACTTT. Protein: CASSGTENMSPLHF. Full variable domain (outside the CDR3, taken from reference TRBV25-1 and TRBJ1-6): EADIYQTPRYLVIGTGKKITLECSQTMGHDKMYWYQQDPGMELHLIHYSYGVNSTEKGDLSSESTVSRIRTEHFPLTLESARPSHTSQYLCASSGTENMSPLHFGNGTRLTVT.